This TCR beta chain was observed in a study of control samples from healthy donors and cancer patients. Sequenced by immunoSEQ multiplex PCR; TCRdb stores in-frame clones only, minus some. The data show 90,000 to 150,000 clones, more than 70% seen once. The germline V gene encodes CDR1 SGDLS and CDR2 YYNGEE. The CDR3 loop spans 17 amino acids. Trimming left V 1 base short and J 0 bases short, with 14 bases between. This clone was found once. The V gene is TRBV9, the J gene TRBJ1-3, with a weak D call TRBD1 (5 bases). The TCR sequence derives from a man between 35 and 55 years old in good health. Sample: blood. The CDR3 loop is CASSVLQAPSSGNTIYF. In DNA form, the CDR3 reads TGTGCCAGCAGCGTACTACAGGCGCCGAGCTCTGGAAACACCATATATTTT.